This is a list of T cell receptor beta chains from one sample in a study of cytomegalovirus exposure and HLA in healthy donors. Assay: immunoSEQ multiplex PCR; the TCRdb copy retains only in-frame clones and omits some. The repertoire holds approximately 110,000 clones, with about 70% as singletons. The source material was PBMCs. These receptors all come from a man aged 30 to 39 in good health and CMV-seronegative. Both conserved end residues are trimmed from each CDR3.

j_call,v_call,cdr3_aa
TRBJ2-2,TRBV7-2,ASSLESHTGELF
TRBJ2-7,TRBV5-4,ASSLGGGGNSYEQY
TRBJ2-3,TRBV27,ASSSLQGSNTQY
TRBJ2-7,TRBV5-1,ASSLVPGYEQY
TRBJ2-7,TRBV5-4,ASSLVAGEQY
TRBJ1-2,TRBV25-1,ASSVGTGSYGYT
TRBJ2-1,TRBV12-5,ASGLVPHQQF
TRBJ2-7,TRBV5-6,ASSPNTGTYEQY
TRBJ1-4,TRBV5-8,ASSLLGGTNEKLF
TRBJ2-1,TRBV7-9,ASSLYGSGGSSYNEQF
TRBJ2-7,TRBV9,ASSGSTGGYEQY
TRBJ1-6,TRBV7-2,ASSLSTGPQSPLH
TRBJ2-3,TRBV9,ASSVALTSGNPDTQY
TRBJ2-6,TRBV5-1,ASNPTSGANVLT
TRBJ2-7,TRBV5-6,ASSYGTGYEQY
TRBJ1-1,TRBV28,ASSSSPREAF
TRBJ1-1,TRBV29-1,SVVAQGGTEAF
TRBJ1-2,TRBV7-2,ASRSDRGDYGYT
TRBJ1-4,TRBV30,AWSVQGQGGEKLF
TRBJ2-3,TRBV28,ASSLTEGWGTDTQY
TRBJ2-1,TRBV10-3,AISTGGWDSYNEQF
TRBJ2-3,TRBV29-1,STPGKTGSSDTQY
TRBJ2-5,TRBV10-2,ASGWQGETQY
TRBJ2-7,TRBV18,ASSPGTGGDEQY
TRBJ1-5,TRBV19,AISTGGQPQH
TRBJ1-5,TRBV6-5,ASSYDSSGPQH